This is a list of T cell receptor beta chains from one sample in a study of T cell repertoires in cytomegalovirus infection. TCRdb redid the calling of the reads with MiXCR, one entry per CDR3 protein. The sample yields roughly 150,000 distinct CDR3 sequences, roughly a quarter seen once. The sequenced sample was PBMCs. Every receptor here comes from a human donor in good health (CMV status not recorded). Some clones in this sample may be carry-over from other donors' samples. Each CDR3 is given with its conserved first and last residue. The D gene is left open where the match is weak. Rows give clone size only sometimes, using once, few, many, or a class for an expanded clone.

V gene,CDR3 length,clone size,J gene,D gene,CDR3 protein,CDR3 DNA
TRBV28,14,-,TRBJ2-7,TRBD1,CASSSTGGPYEQYF,TGTGCCAGCAGCTCCACAGGGGGCCCCTACGAGCAGTACTTC
TRBV7-2,18,many,TRBJ2-3,TRBD2,CASSLGRGGIPSTDTQYF,TGTGCCAGCAGCTTAGGGCGGGGGGGGATCCCTAGCACAGATACGCAGTATTTT
TRBV2,17,once,TRBJ2-3,TRBD2,CASRMGSSGGSTDTQYF,TGTGCCAGCAGGATGGGATCCAGCGGGGGGAGCACAGATACGCAGTATTTT
TRBV4-1,14,few,TRBJ2-2,-,CASSQDPFTGELFF,TGCGCCAGCAGCCAAGACCCGTTCACCGGGGAGCTGTTTTTT
TRBV27,17,few,TRBJ2-1,-,CASSPRPAVFGYNEQFF,TGTGCCAGCAGCCCTAGGCCGGCCGTTTTCGGCTACAATGAGCAGTTCTTC
TRBV12-3/TRBV12-4,12,few,TRBJ2-1,-,CASRAGDSKQFF,TGTGCCAGCAGGGCCGGTGATTCCAAGCAGTTCTTC
TRBV6-5,14,-,TRBJ2-5,-,CASKKGRTKETQYF,TGTGCCAGCAAAAAGGGACGCACTAAAGAGACCCAGTACTTC
TRBV6-6,14,-,TRBJ2-7,TRBD2,CASETSGGSYEQYF,TGTGCCAGCGAAACTAGCGGGGGGTCCTACGAGCAGTACTTC
TRBV7-9,14,many,TRBJ2-6,-,CASSDPAGANVLTF,TGTGCCAGCAGCGACCCAGCTGGGGCCAACGTCCTGACTTTC
TRBV7-2,15,many,TRBJ2-5,-,CASSPRSAGQETQYF,TGTGCCAGCAGCCCCCGTTCCGCGGGGCAAGAGACCCAGTACTTC
TRBV24-1,14,-,TRBJ1-1,TRBD1,CATQGAAPNTEAFF,TGTGCCACTCAGGGGGCGGCCCCCAACACTGAAGCTTTCTTT
TRBV3-1,21,-,TRBJ2-7,-,CASSLRSFCLPRGPQVCEQYF,TGTGCCAGCAGCCTACGGTCGTTTTGCCTCCCGCGAGGGCCCCAAGTCTGCGAGCAGTACTTC
TRBV28,17,-,TRBJ1-4,TRBD1,CASSLPGQGATNEKLFF,TGTGCCAGCAGTTTACCTGGACAGGGAGCAACTAATGAAAAACTGTTTTTT
TRBV6-2/TRBV6-3,17,-,TRBJ2-4,TRBD2,CASSYNEREFDKNIQYF,TGTGCCAGCAGTTACAACGAGCGGGAGTTTGACAAAAACATTCAGTACTTC
TRBV24-1,15,-,TRBJ1-1,-,CATSDSGEGNTEAFF,TGTGCCACCAGTGATTCGGGAGAAGGGAACACTGAAGCTTTCTTT
TRBV5-6,15,-,TRBJ2-3,-,CASSLALRPTDTQYF,TGTGCCAGCAGCTTGGCCCTGCGGCCCACAGATACGCAGTATTTT
TRBV19,15,-,TRBJ2-1,-,CASSIGQSSYNEQFF,TGTGCCAGTAGTATCGGGCAAAGCTCCTACAATGAGCAGTTCTTC
TRBV15,16,once,TRBJ2-5,TRBD2,CATSRTSGGFLETQYF,TGTGCCACCAGCAGGACTAGCGGGGGGTTTTTGGAGACCCAGTACTTC
TRBV10-3,15,few,TRBJ2-1,-,CAISEFGAAYNEQFF,TGTGCCATCAGTGAGTTTGGGGCTGCCTACAATGAGCAGTTCTTC
TRBV28,14,-,TRBJ2-3,-,CASSLVPRDGTQYF,TGTGCCAGCAGTTTGGTGCCCCGGGACGGGACGCAGTATTTT
TRBV20-1,14,few,TRBJ1-5,-,CSARDQQGHQPQHF,TGCAGTGCTAGAGATCAACAGGGACACCAGCCCCAGCATTTT
TRBV29-1,13,-,TRBJ2-2,-,CSVVPLNTGELFF,TGCAGCGTTGTCCCACTCAACACCGGGGAGCTGTTTTTT
TRBV11-2,16,few,TRBJ2-5,-,CASSSIPEGLRETQYF,TGTGCCAGCAGCTCAATCCCAGAGGGTTTGAGGGAGACCCAGTACTTC